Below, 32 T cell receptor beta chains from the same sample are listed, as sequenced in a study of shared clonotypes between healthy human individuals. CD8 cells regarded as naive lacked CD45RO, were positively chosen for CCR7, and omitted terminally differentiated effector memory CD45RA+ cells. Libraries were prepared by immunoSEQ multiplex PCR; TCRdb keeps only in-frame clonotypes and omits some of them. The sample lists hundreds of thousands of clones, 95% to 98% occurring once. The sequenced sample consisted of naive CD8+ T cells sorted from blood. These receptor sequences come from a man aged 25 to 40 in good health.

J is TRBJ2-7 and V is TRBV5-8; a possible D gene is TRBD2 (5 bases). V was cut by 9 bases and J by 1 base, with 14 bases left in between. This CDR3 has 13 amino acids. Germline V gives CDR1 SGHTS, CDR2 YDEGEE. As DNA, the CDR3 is TGTGCCACCTTTAACGGGAATTCCTACGAGCAGTACTTC. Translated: CATFNGNSYEQYF.

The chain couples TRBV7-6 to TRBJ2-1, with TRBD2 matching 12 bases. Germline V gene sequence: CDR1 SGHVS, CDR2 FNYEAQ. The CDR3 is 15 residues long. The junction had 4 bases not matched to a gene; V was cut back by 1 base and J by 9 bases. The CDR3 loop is CASSLGLAGAVEQFF. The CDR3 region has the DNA TGTGCCAGCAGCTTAGGACTAGCGGGAGCAGTTGAGCAGTTCTTC.

CDR3 region: CASSSTGGHTEAFF. DNA for the CDR3: TGTGCCAGCAGCTCGACGGGGGGCCACACTGAAGCTTTCTTT. V usage is TRBV7-6 and J usage is TRBJ1-1; tentative D call: TRBD1 (6 bases). The CDR3 runs to 14 residues. Per germline, CDR1 SGHVS and CDR2 FNYEAQ. V gave up 4 bases and J gave up 3 bases, with 12 bases separating them.

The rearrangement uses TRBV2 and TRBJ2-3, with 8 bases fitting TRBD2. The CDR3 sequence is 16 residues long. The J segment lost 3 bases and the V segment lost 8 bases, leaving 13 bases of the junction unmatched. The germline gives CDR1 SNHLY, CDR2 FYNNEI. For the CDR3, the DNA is TGTGCCAGCCCCATCCGAAGCGGGAGAGGAACAGATACGCAGTATTTT. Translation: CASPIRSGRGTDTQYF.

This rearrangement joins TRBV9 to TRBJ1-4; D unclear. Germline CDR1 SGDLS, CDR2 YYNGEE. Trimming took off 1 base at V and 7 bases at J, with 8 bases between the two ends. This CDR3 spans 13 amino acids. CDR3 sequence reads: CASSVFSGEKLFF. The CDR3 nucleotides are TGTGCCAGCAGCGTATTTAGTGGTGAAAAACTGTTTTTT.

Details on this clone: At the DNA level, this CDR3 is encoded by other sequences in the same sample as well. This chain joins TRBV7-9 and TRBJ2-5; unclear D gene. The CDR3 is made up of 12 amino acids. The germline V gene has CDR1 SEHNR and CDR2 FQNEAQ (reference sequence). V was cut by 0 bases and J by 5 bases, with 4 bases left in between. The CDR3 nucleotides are TGTGCCAGCAGCTTAGCAGGCGAGACCCAGTACTTC. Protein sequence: CASSLAGETQYF.

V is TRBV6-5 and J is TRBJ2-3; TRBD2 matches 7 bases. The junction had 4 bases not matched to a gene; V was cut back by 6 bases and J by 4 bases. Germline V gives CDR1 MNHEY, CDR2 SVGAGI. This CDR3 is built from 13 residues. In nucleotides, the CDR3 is TGTGCCAGCAGCCCGGGGGGAGCAGATACGCAGTATTTT. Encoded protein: CASSPGGADTQYF.

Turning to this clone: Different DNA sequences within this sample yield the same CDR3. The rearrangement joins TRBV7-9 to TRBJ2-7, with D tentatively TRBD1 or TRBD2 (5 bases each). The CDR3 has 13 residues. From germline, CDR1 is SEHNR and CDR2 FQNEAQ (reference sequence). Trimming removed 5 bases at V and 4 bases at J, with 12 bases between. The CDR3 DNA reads TGTGCCAGCAGCCCCCCCGAGGGGTACGAGCAGTACTTC. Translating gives CASSPPEGYEQYF. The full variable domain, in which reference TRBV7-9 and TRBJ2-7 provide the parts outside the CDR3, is DTGVSQNPRHKITKRGQNVTFRCDPISEHNRLYWYRQTLGQGPEFLTYFQNEAQLEKSRLLSDRFSAERPKGSFSTLEIQRTEQGDSAMYLCASSPPEGYEQYFGPGTRLTVT.

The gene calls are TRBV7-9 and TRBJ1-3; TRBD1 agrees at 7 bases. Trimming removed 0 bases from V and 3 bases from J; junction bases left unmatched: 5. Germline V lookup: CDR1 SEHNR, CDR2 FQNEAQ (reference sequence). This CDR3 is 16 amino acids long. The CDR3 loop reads CASSLASDRVGNTIYF. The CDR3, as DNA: TGTGCCAGCAGCTTAGCGAGTGACAGGGTTGGAAACACCATATATTTT.

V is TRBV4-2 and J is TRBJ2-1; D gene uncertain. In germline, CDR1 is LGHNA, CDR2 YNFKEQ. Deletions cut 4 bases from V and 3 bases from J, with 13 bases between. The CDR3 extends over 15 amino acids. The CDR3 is CASSPVGRNYNEQFF. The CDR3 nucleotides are TGTGCCAGCAGCCCCGTCGGGCGAAACTACAATGAGCAGTTCTTC.

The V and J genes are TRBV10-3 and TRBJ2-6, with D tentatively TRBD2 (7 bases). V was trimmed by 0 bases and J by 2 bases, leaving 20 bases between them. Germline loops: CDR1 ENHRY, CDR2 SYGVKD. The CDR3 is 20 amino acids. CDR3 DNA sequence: TGTGCCATCAGTGAGTCGTGGGGGCCAGGGAGCGGGGCTGGGGCCAACGTCCTGACTTTC. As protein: CAISESWGPGSGAGANVLTF.

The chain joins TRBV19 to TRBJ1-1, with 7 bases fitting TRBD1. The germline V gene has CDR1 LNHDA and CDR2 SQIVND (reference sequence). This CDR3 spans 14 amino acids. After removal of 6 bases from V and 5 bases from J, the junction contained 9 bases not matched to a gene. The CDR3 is CASRLQGPGTEAFF. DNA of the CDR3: TGTGCCAGTAGATTACAGGGGCCAGGGACTGAAGCTTTCTTT.

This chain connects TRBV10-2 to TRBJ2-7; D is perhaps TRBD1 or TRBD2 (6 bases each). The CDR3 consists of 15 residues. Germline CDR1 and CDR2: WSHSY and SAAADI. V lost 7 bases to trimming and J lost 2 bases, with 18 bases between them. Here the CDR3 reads CASTPRGEVTYEQYF. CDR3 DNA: TGCGCCAGCACCCCAAGGGGGGAGGTCACCTACGAGCAGTACTTC.

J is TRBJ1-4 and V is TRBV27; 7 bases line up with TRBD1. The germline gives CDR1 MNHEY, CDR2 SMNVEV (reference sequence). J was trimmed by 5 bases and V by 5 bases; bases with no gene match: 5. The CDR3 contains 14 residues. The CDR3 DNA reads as TGTGCCAGCAGTAGACAGGGCCTCAATGAAAAACTGTTTTTT. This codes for CASSRQGLNEKLFF.

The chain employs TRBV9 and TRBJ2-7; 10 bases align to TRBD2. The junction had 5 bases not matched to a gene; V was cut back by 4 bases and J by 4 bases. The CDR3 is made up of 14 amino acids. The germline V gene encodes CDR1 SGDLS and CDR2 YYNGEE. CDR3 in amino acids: CASSSSSGSYEQYF. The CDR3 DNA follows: TGTGCCAGCAGCTCCTCTAGCGGGAGTTACGAGCAGTACTTC.

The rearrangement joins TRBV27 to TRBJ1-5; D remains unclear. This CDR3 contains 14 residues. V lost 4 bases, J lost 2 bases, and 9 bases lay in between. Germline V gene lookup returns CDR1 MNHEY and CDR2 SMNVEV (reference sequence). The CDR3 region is CASSSGWGNQPQHF. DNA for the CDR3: TGTGCCAGCAGTTCTGGGTGGGGCAATCAGCCCCAGCATTTT.

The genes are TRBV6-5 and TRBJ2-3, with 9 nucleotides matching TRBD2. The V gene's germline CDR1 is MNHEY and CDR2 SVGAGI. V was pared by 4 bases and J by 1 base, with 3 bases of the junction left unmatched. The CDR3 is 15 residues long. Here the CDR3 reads CASSSIAGGTDTQYF. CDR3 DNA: TGTGCCAGCAGTTCAATAGCGGGAGGCACAGATACGCAGTATTTT.

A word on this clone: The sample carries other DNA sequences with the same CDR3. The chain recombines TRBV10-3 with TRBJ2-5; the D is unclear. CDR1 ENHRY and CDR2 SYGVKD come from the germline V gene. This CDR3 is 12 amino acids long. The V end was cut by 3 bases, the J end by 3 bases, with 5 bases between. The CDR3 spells CAISDAEETQYF. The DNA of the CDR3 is TGTGCCATCAGTGATGCAGAAGAGACCCAGTACTTC.

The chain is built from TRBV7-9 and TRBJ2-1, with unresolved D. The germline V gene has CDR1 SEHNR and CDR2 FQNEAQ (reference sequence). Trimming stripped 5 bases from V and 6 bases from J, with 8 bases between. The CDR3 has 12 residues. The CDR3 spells CASSSNLNEQFF. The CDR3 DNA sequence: TGTGCCAGCAGCAGCAACCTCAATGAGCAGTTCTTC.

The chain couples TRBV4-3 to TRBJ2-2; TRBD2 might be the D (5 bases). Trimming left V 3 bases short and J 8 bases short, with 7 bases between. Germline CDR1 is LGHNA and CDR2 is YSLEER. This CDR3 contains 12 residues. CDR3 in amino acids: CASSHEGGELFF. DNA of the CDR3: TGCGCCAGCAGCCATGAGGGAGGGGAGCTGTTTTTT.

DNA for the CDR3: TGCGCCAGCAGCTTGAGGGGCCAGCAGCCCCAGCATTTT. Its protein product is CASSLRGQQPQHF. This sequence joins TRBV5-1 and TRBJ1-5; TRBD1 might be the D (5 bases). V was clipped by 1 base and J by 7 bases, with 9 bases between them. The V gene's germline CDR1 is SGHRS and CDR2 YFSETQ. The CDR3 extends over 13 amino acids.

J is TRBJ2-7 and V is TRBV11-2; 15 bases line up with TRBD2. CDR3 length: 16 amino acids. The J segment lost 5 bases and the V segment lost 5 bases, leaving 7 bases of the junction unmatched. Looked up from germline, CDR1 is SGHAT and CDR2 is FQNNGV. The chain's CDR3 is CASSPSGLAGGHEQYF. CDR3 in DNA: TGTGCCAGCAGCCCCTCGGGACTAGCGGGAGGCCACGAGCAGTACTTC.

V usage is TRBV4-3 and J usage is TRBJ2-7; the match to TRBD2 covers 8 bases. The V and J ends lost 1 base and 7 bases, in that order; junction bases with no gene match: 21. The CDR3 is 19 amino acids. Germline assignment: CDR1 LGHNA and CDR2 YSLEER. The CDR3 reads CASSQAIVRDAGGRGEQYF. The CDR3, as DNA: TGCGCCAGCAGCCAAGCTATTGTCCGGGACGCGGGAGGTAGGGGAGAGCAGTACTTC.

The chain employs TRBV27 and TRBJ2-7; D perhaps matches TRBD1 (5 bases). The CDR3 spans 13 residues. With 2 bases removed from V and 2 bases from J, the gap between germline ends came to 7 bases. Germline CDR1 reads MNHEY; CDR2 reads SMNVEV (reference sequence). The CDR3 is CASSLRQPYEQYF. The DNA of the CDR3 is TGTGCCAGCAGTTTAAGACAGCCCTACGAGCAGTACTTC.

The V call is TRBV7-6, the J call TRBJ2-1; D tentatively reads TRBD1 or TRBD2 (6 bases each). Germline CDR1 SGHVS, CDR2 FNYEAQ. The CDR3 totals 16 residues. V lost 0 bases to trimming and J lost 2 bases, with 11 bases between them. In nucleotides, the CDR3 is TGTGCCAGCAGCTTAGCGGTAGGGGGGCCCTACAATGAGCAGTTCTTC. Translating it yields CASSLAVGGPYNEQFF. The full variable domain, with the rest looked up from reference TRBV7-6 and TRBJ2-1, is GAGVSQSPRYKVTKRGQDVALRCDPISGHVSLYWYRQALGQGPEFLTYFNYEAQQDKSGLPNDRFSAERPEGSISTLTIQRTEQRDSAMYRCASSLAVGGPYNEQFFGPGTRLTVL.

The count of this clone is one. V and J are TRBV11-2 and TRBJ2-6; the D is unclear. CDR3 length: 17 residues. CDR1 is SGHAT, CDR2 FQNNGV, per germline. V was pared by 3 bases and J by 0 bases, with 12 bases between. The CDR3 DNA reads TGTGCCAGCAGCTTTGGTACAGTTCCCTCTGGGGCCAACGTCCTGACTTTC. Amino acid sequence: CASSFGTVPSGANVLTF.

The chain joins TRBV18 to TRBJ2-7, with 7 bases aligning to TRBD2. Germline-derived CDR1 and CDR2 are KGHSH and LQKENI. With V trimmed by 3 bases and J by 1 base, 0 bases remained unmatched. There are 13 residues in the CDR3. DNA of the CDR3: TGTGCCAGCTCACCGCGGGAGTCCTACGAGCAGTACTTC. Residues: CASSPRESYEQYF.

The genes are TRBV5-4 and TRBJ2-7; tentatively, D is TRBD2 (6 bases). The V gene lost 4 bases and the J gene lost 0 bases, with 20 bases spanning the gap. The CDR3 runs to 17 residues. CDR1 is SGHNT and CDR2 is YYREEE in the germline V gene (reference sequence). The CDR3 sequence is CASSAGPTLEFSYEQYF. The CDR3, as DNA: TGTGCCAGCAGCGCGGGACCCACCCTCGAGTTCTCCTACGAGCAGTACTTC.

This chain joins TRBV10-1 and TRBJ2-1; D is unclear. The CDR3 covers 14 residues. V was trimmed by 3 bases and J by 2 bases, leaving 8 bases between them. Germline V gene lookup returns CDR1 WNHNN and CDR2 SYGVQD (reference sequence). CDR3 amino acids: CASSETDTYNEQFF. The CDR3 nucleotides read TGCGCCAGCAGTGAAACGGATACCTACAATGAGCAGTTCTTC.

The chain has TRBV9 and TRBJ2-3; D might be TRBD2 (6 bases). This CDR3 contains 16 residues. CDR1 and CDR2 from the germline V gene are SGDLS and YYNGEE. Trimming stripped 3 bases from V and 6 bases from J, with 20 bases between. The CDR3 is CASSASPGGTYDTQYF. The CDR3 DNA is TGTGCCAGCAGCGCCTCCCCTGGCGGGACTTACGATACGCAGTATTTT. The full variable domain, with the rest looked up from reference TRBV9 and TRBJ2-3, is DSGVTQTPKHLITATGQRVTLRCSPRSGDLSVYWYQQSLDQGLQFLIQYYNGEERAKGNILERFSAQQFPDLHSELNLSSLELGDSALYFCASSASPGGTYDTQYFGPGTRLTVL.

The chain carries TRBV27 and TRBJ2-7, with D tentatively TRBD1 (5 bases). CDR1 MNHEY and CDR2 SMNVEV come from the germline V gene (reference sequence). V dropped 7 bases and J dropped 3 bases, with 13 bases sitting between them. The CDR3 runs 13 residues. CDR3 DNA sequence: TGTGCCAGCACCTCTGCAGGGTACTACGAGCAGTACTTC. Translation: CASTSAGYYEQYF.

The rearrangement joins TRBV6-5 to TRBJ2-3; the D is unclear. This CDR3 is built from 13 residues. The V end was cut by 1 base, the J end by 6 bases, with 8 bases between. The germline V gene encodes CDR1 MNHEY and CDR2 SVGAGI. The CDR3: CASSYLDGDTQYF. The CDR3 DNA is TGTGCCAGCAGTTACTTGGACGGTGATACGCAGTATTTT.